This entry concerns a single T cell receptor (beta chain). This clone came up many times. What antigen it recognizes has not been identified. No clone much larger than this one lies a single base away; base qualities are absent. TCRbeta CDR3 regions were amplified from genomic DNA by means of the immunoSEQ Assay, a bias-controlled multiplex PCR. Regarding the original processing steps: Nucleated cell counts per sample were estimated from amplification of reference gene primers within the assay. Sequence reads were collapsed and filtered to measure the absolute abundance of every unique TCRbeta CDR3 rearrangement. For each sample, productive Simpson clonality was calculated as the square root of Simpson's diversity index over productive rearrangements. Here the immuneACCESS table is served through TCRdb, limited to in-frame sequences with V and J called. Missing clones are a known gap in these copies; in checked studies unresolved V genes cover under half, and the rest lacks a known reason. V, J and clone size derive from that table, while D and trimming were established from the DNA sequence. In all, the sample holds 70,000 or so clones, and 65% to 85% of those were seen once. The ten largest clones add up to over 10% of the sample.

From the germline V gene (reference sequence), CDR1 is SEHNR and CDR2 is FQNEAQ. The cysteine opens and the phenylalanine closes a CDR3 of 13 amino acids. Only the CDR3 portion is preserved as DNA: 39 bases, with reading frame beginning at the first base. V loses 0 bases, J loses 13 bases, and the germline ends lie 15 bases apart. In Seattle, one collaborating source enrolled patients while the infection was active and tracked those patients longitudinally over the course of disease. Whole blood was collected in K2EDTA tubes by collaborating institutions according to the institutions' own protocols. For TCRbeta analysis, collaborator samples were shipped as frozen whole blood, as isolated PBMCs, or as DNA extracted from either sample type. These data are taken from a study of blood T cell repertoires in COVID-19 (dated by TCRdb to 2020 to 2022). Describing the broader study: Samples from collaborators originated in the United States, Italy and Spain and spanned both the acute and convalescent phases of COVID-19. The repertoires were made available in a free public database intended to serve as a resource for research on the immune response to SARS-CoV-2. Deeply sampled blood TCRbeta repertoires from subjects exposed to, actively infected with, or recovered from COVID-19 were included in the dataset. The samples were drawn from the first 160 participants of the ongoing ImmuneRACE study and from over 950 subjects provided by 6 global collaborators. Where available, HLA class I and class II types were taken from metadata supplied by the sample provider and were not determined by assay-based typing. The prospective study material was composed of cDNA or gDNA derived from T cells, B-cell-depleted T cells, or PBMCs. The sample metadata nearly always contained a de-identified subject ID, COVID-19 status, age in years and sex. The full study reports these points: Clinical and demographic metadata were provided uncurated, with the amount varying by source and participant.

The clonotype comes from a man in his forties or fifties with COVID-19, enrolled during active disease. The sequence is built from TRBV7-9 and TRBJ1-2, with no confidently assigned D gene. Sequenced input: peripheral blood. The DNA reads TGTGCCAGCAGCTTAGCGCCCCGTCAGGAGGGCACCTTC. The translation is CASSLAPRQEGTF.